Following are 28 T cell receptor beta chains from one sample sequenced in a study of T cells in Graves' hyperthyroidism and ophthalmopathy. RNA transcripts gave rise to amplified TCR beta CDR3 regions. The study used the HTBI primer set for a first-round RT-PCR of the TCR CDR3. TCRdb reanalysed the multiplex PCR reads using MiXCR and keeps one entry per CDR3 protein. The sample records roughly 110,000 distinct CDR3 sequences, 15% to 20% being singletons. The specimen was blood. The receptors originated from a woman between 45 and 60 years old with Graves' hyperthyroidism.

The genes are TRBV24-1 and TRBJ2-3; D may be TRBD1 (6 bases). There are 15 residues in the CDR3. Germline lookup yields CDR1 KGHDR and CDR2 SFDVKD. Deletions cut 9 bases from V and 0 bases from J, with 15 bases between. For the CDR3, the DNA is TGTGCCACCGAGCCAGGGGCCCATAGCACAGATACGCAGTATTTT. Its translation is CATEPGAHSTDTQYF.

The J gene is TRBJ2-5, the V gene TRBV11-2; TRBD2 aligns across 15 bases. Trimming removed 4 bases from V and 7 bases from J; junction bases left unmatched: 4. Germline V lookup: CDR1 SGHAT, CDR2 FQNNGV. CDR3 length: 15 amino acids. The CDR3 bases are TGTGCCAGCAGCTCGGGACTAGCGGGGGGTAGGACCCAGTACTTC. Translation gives CASSSGLAGGRTQYF. The full variable domain, in which reference TRBV11-2 and TRBJ2-5 provide the parts outside the CDR3, is EAGVAQSPRYKIIEKRQSVAFWCNPISGHATLYWYQQILGQGPKLLIQFQNNGVVDDSQLPKDRFSAERLKGVDSTLKIQPAKLEDSAVYLCASSSGLAGGRTQYFGPGTRLLVL.

With regard to this clonotype: Mismatch with germline at one junction end may stem from a read error. The chain couples TRBV5-1 to TRBJ2-3, with D perhaps matching TRBD1 (5 bases). The germline CDR1 and CDR2 sequences are SGHRS and YFSETQ. The CDR3 totals 14 residues. The CDR3 DNA sequence: TGTGCCAGCAGTCAGTGGGGCAGCACAGATACGCAGTATTTT. Residues: CASSQWGSTDTQYF.

This clonotype was counted at least ten times. V usage is TRBV28 and J usage is TRBJ1-5; 7 bases align to TRBD1. The CDR3 extends over 14 amino acids. Germline values: CDR1 MDHEN, CDR2 SYDVKM. Trimming at V came to 6 bases and at J to 4 bases, leaving 6 bases not matched to a gene. Written as DNA, the CDR3 is TGTGCCAGCAGAGGGGACAGCAAAAATCAGCCCCAGCATTTT. The encoded protein is CASRGDSKNQPQHF.

This clonotype was observed many times. This rearrangement joins TRBV27 to TRBJ1-1; maybe TRBD1 (5 bases). This CDR3 spans 15 amino acids. CDR1 and CDR2 (germline): MNHEY, SMNVEV (reference sequence). Trimming removed 8 bases at V and 4 bases at J, with 20 bases between. The CDR3 sequence: CASRVGQGGITEAFF. CDR3 sequence (DNA): TGTGCCAGCCGGGTGGGCCAGGGTGGGATCACTGAAGCTTTCTTT.

This clonotype was counted many times. The rearrangement uses TRBV3-1 and TRBJ2-3, with 13 bases identical to TRBD2. Germline V CDR1 and CDR2: LGHDT, YNNKEL (reference sequence). The CDR3 runs to 15 residues. Trimming cost V 5 bases and J 5 bases; bases outside gene matches: 4. The CDR3 coding sequence is TGTGCCAGCAGCTTAGGACTAGCGGGAGAAGATACGCAGTATTTT. Its protein is CASSLGLAGEDTQYF.

The genes are TRBV28 and TRBJ2-3, with 7 bases fitting TRBD2. Germline loops: CDR1 MDHEN, CDR2 SYDVKM. The CDR3 contains 15 residues. The V gene end was trimmed by 3 bases and the J gene end by 3 bases; junction bases not matched to a gene: 6. The CDR3 loop is CASSFGGAGTDTQYF. The DNA for the CDR3 is TGTGCCAGCAGTTTCGGTGGAGCGGGGACAGATACGCAGTATTTT.

This clonotype has ten or more counts. The rearrangement joins TRBV5-1 to TRBJ2-5, with a tentative D call TRBD2 (6 bases). The CDR3 length is 14 residues. Trimming removed 4 bases from V and 5 bases from J, with 15 bases in between. Germline V CDR1 and CDR2: SGHRS, YFSETQ. In DNA form, the CDR3 reads TGCGCCAGCAGCGGGGGACTGGCAGGCGAGACCCAGTACTTC. It specifies CASSGGLAGETQYF.

This clonotype was seen many times. The chain recombines TRBV10-3 with TRBJ2-5, with 10 bases that match TRBD2. J was trimmed by 3 bases and V by 3 bases; bases with no gene match: 4. The CDR3 contains 15 residues. Germline V lookup: CDR1 ENHRY, CDR2 SYGVKD. CDR3 nucleotide sequence: TGTGCCATCAGTGAAATAGCGGGAGGCGAAGAGACCCAGTACTTC. It yields the protein CAISEIAGGEETQYF.

There are many counts of this clonotype. J is TRBJ1-5 and V is TRBV20-1, with TRBD1 matching 8 bases. Unmatched junction bases numbered 10, after V lost 5 bases and J lost 7 bases. The CDR3 totals 14 residues. Germline CDR1 reads DFQATT; CDR2 reads SNEGSKA (reference sequence). CDR3 nucleotide sequence: TGCAGTGCTTTACAGGGGGATTATAACCAGCCCCAGCATTTT. This codes for CSALQGDYNQPQHF.

The genes are TRBV20-1 and TRBJ1-4; 7 nucleotides line up with TRBD1. V shed 7 bases, J shed 2 bases, and the junction held 4 bases outside the gene matches. Germline CDR1 reads DFQATT; CDR2 reads SNEGSKA (reference sequence). This CDR3 has 13 residues. In DNA form, the CDR3 reads TGCAGTGTCCCGACAGGGACTAATGAAAAACTGTTTTTT. It codes for CSVPTGTNEKLFF.

The chain uses TRBV5-1 and TRBJ2-7, with D maybe TRBD2 (5 bases). Between the trimmed V and J ends, which lost 0 bases and 3 bases, there was a span of 10 bases. Germline CDR1 and CDR2: SGHRS and YFSETQ. The CDR3 length is 14 residues. CDR3 sequence: CASSLDGLGYEQYF. DNA of the CDR3: TGCGCCAGCAGCTTGGACGGACTCGGCTACGAGCAGTACTTC.

This clonotype was detected many times. The chain combines TRBV15 with TRBJ2-3; tentative D call: TRBD2 (6 bases). CDR1 LNHNV and CDR2 YYDKDF come from the germline V gene (reference sequence). This CDR3 is built from 17 residues. With 1 base removed from V and 1 base from J, the gap between germline ends came to 15 bases. The DNA for the CDR3 is TGTGCCACCAGCAGAGGGGAATGGCGGGAAGGCACAGATACGCAGTATTTT. It encodes CATSRGEWREGTDTQYF.

The V call is TRBV11-2, the J call TRBJ1-1; D gene unclear. Germline V lookup: CDR1 SGHAT, CDR2 FQNNGV. The CDR3 is 13 amino acids. V lost 8 bases and J 1 base, leaving 11 bases between the germline ends. The DNA of the CDR3 is TGTGCCAGCGGTGCGGCAGGGAACACTGAAGCTTTCTTT. Encoded protein: CASGAAGNTEAFF.

This chain links TRBV28 with TRBJ2-1; the match to TRBD2 covers 13 bases. The CDR3 is made up of 18 amino acids. V shed 5 bases, J shed 2 bases, and the junction held 9 bases outside the gene matches. Germline V gene data show CDR1 as MDHEN and CDR2 as SYDVKM. CDR3 DNA: TGTGCCAGCAGTCCGTCGGTAGGGACTAGCGGGGCCTACAATGAGCAGTTCTTC. It translates to CASSPSVGTSGAYNEQFF. The whole variable domain, remainder taken from reference TRBV28 and TRBJ2-1, is DVKVTQSSRYLVKRTGEKVFLECVQDMDHENMFWYRQDPGLGLRLIYFSYDVKMKEKGDIPEGYSVSREKKERFSLILESASTNQTSMYLCASSPSVGTSGAYNEQFFGPGTRLTVL.

The chain joins TRBV6-2 or TRBV6-3 to TRBJ2-1; 7 bases line up with TRBD2. The CDR3 runs to 16 residues. After removal of 0 bases from V and 4 bases from J, the junction contained 6 bases not matched to a gene. Germline V CDR1 and CDR2: MNHEY, SVGEGT. CDR3 sequence (DNA): TGTGCCAGCAGTTACTCGTTGGGGGGGGTTTACAATGAGCAGTTCTTC. Translation gives CASSYSLGGVYNEQFF.

This clonotype was counted many times. The rearrangement links TRBV5-5 to TRBJ2-1, with 9 bases aligning to TRBD2. Germline V CDR1 and CDR2: SGHKS, YYEKEE (reference sequence). V dropped 5 bases and J dropped 1; count of bases not matched to a gene: 7. The length of the CDR3 is 16 residues. The CDR3 bases are TGTGCCAGCAGGTGGGATACTAGCGGGTCCTACAATGAGCAGTTCTTC. As protein: CASRWDTSGSYNEQFF.

This clonotype occurred many times. The chain has TRBV29-1 and TRBJ2-7, with D unclear. V lost 4 bases and J lost 6, with 10 bases in between. The germline CDR1 and CDR2 sequences are SQVTM and ANQGSEA. This CDR3 is 11 amino acids long. The CDR3 coding sequence is TGCAGCGTTGCTGGGTCGGCCGAGCAGTACTTC. Translation gives CSVAGSAEQYF.

This clonotype has ten or more counts. The DNA for the CDR3 is TGTGCCAGCAGCGAGACTAGCGGGAGGGACATTCAGTACTTC. Its translation: CASSETSGRDIQYF. The chain couples TRBV9 to TRBJ2-4; 14 bases line up with TRBD2. The CDR3 runs 14 residues. Germline-derived CDR1 and CDR2 are SGDLS and YYNGEE. V dropped 3 bases and J dropped 8; count of bases not matched to a gene: 1.

The V gene is TRBV19, the J gene TRBJ2-3, with 8 bases matching TRBD2. The ends lost 6 bases at V and 0 bases at J; junction bases unmatched: 2. The CDR3 is made up of 14 amino acids. Germline V gene data show CDR1 as LNHDA and CDR2 as SQIVND (reference sequence). The CDR3 DNA is TGTGCCAGTAGGAGCGGGGGTAGCACAGATACGCAGTATTTT. Translated, it gives CASRSGGSTDTQYF.

This clonotype was picked up many times. This rearrangement joins TRBV30 to TRBJ2-1; TRBD2 aligns across 9 bases. Germline V gene lookup returns CDR1 GTSNPN and CDR2 SVGIG (reference sequence). Unmatched junction bases numbered 4, after V lost 0 bases and J lost 7 bases. The CDR3 loop spans 14 amino acids. The CDR3 nucleotides are TGTGCCTGGAGTGTTAGCGGGAGTAAAAATGAGCAGTTCTTC. Its translation: CAWSVSGSKNEQFF.

The chain combines TRBV27 with TRBJ2-1, with D possibly TRBD2 on 5 matching bases. The CDR3 loop spans 13 amino acids. V was cut by 6 bases and J by 6 bases, with 12 bases left in between. Germline CDR1 and CDR2: MNHEY and SMNVEV (reference sequence). CDR3 coding DNA: TGTGCCAGCAGACCCCTAGCATTCAATGAGCAGTTCTTC. Its protein product is CASRPLAFNEQFF.

The chain links TRBV11-2 to TRBJ2-3, with 14 bases lining up with TRBD2. There are 18 residues in the CDR3. V lost 6 bases to trimming and J lost 11 bases; unmatched junction nucleotides: 19. Germline V lookup: CDR1 SGHAT, CDR2 FQNNGV. DNA for the CDR3: TGTGCCAGCAGGGGGGGGATCGGGCCGGGACTAGCGGGAGCTATGCAGTATTTT. This gives the protein CASRGGIGPGLAGAMQYF.

This clonotype was seen many times. The chain has TRBV19 and TRBJ2-1; a weak D match, TRBD2 (5 bases). In germline, CDR1 is LNHDA, CDR2 SQIVND (reference sequence). The CDR3 has 13 amino acids. The ends were cut back, 3 bases at V and 9 bases at J, with 12 bases in the middle. The CDR3 protein is CASSMRGFGEQFF. The CDR3 nucleotides read TGTGCCAGTAGTATGCGAGGGTTCGGTGAGCAGTTCTTC.

This clonotype has ten or more counts. The chain carries TRBV6-1 and TRBJ1-3; D gene uncertain. The CDR3 contains 16 residues. Trimming removed 0 bases at V and 0 bases at J, with 9 bases between. The germline gives CDR1 MNHNS, CDR2 SASEGT. The CDR3 DNA sequence: TGTGCCAGCAGTGAAGCGAAATTTTTCTCTGGAAACACCATATATTTT. Amino acids: CASSEAKFFSGNTIYF.

This clonotype has a count of ten or more. The chain has TRBV5-1 and TRBJ1-1, with D perhaps TRBD1 (6 bases). The V end was cut by 2 bases, the J end by 2 bases, with 10 bases between. This CDR3 contains 14 residues. Germline V gene data show CDR1 as SGHRS and CDR2 as YFSETQ. This CDR3 is CASSFYRENTEAFF. CDR3 sequence (DNA): TGCGCCAGCAGCTTCTACAGGGAAAACACTGAAGCTTTCTTT.

This clonotype was picked up many times. The V and J genes are TRBV12-3 or TRBV12-4 and TRBJ2-2, with a possible D match to TRBD2 (5 bases). The length of the CDR3 is 15 residues. V dropped 2 bases and J dropped 2 bases, with 9 bases sitting between them. The CDR3 reads CASSLSGINTGELFF. DNA for the CDR3: TGTGCCAGCAGTTTATCCGGGATTAACACCGGGGAGCTGTTTTTT.

This clonotype was recorded many times. The J gene is TRBJ1-1, the V gene TRBV29-1; 7 nucleotides match TRBD1. V dropped 4 bases and J dropped 5; count of bases not matched to a gene: 10. Germline V lookup: CDR1 SQVTM, CDR2 ANQGSEA. The CDR3 has 14 amino acids. In DNA, the CDR3 is TGCAGCGTTGGGGGTCGACAGGGCCGGACTGAAGCTTTCTTT. It encodes CSVGGRQGRTEAFF.